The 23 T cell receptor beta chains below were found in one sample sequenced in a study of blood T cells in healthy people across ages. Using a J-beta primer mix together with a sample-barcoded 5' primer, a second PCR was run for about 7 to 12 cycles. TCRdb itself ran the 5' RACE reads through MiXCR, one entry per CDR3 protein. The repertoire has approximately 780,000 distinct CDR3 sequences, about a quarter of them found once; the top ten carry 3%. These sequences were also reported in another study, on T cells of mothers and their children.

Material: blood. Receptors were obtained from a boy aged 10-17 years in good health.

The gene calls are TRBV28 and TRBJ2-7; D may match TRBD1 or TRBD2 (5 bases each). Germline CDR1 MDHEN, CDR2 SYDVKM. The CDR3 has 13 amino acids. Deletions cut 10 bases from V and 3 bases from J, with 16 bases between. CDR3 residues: CATPHRGNYEQYF. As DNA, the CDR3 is TGTGCCACCCCCCATCGGGGCAACTACGAGCAGTACTTC.

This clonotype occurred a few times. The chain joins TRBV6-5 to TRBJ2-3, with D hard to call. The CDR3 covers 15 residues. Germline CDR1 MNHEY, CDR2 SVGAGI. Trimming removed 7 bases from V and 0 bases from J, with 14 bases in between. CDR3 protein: CASNNDGVSTDTQYF. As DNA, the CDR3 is TGTGCCAGCAACAACGATGGGGTGAGCACAGATACGCAGTATTTT.

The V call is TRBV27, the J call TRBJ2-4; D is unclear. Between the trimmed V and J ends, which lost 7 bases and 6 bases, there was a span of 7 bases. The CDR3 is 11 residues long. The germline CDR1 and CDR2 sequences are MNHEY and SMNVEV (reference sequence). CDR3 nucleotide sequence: TGTGCCAGCATGGGTGGAAACATTCAGTACTTC. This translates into CASMGGNIQYF.

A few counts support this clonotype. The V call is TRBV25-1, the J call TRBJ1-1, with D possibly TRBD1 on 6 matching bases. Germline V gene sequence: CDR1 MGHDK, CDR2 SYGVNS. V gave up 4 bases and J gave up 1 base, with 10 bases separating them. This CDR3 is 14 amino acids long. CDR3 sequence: CASSADRRNTEAFF. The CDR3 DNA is TGTGCCAGCAGTGCGGACAGACGGAACACTGAAGCTTTCTTT.

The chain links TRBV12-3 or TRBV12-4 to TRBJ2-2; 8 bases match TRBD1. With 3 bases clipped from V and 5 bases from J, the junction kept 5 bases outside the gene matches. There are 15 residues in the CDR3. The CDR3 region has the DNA TGTGCCAGCAGTTTCTCAGGGGGCTTAACCGGGGAGCTGTTTTTT. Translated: CASSFSGGLTGELFF.

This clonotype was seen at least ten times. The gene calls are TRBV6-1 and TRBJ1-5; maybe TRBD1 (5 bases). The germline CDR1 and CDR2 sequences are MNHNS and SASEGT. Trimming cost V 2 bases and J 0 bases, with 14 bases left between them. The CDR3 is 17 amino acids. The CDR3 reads CASSEYGARHSNQPQHF. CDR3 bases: TGTGCCAGCAGTGAATATGGGGCCAGACATAGCAATCAGCCCCAGCATTTT.

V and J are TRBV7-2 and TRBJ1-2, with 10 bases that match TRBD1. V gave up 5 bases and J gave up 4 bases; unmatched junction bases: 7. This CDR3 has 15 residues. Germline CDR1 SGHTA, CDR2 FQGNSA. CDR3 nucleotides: TGTGCCAGCAGCCCTCGACAGGGGGCTGTCTATGGCTACACCTTC. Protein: CASSPRQGAVYGYTF.

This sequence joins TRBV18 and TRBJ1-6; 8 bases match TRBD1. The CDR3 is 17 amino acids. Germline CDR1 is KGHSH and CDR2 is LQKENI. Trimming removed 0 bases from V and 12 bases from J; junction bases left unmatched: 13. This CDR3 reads CASSPPRQGAPYKPLHF. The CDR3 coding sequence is TGTGCCAGCTCACCACCGAGGCAGGGGGCCCCTTATAAACCCCTCCACTTT.

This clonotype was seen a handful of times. The CDR3 protein is CASSLVTGMGEQYF. The CDR3 DNA follows: TGTGCCAGCAGTTTAGTAACAGGAATGGGCGAGCAGTACTTC. The chain uses TRBV12-3 or TRBV12-4 and TRBJ2-7, with a tentative D call TRBD1 (5 bases). V lost 1 base to trimming and J lost 6 bases, with 13 bases between them. There are 14 residues in the CDR3.

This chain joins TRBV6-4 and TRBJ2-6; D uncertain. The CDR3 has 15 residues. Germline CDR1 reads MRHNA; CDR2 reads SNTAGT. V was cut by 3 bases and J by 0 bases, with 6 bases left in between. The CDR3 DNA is TGTGCCAGCAGTGAAAGGACCTCTGGGGCCAACGTCCTGACTTTC. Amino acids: CASSERTSGANVLTF.

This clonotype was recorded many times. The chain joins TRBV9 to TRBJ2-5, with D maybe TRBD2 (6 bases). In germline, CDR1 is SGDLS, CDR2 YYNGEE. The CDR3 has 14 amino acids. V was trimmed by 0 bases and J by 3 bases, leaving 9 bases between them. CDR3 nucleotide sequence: TGTGCCAGCAGCGTAGGGGGAGGAAAAGAGACCCAGTACTTC. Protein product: CASSVGGGKETQYF. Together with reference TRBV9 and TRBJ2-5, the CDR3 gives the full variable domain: DSGVTQTPKHLITATGQRVTLRCSPRSGDLSVYWYQQSLDQGLQFLIQYYNGEERAKGNILERFSAQQFPDLHSELNLSSLELGDSALYFCASSVGGGKETQYFGPGTRLLVL.

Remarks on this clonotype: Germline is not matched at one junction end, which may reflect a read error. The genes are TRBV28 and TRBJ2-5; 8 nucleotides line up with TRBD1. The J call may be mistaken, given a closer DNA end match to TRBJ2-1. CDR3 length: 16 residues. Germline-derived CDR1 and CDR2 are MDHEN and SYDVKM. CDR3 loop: CAGSRRRDRTYNEQFF. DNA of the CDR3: TGTGCCGGCAGTAGGCGCCGGGACAGGACCTACAATGAGCAGTTCTTC.

The CDR3 nucleotides are TGTGCCAGCAGTGAACGGTTATCCTACGAGCAGTACTTC. Amino acids: CASSERLSYEQYF. The rearrangement uses TRBV2 and TRBJ2-7; D is ambiguous. CDR1 and CDR2 from the germline V gene are SNHLY and FYNNEI. CDR3 size: 13 residues. Trimming cost V 2 bases and J 1 base, with 6 bases left between them. Combining the CDR3 with reference TRBV2 and TRBJ2-7 gives the whole variable domain EPEVTQTPSHQVTQMGQEVILRCVPISNHLYFYWYRQILGQKVEFLVSFYNNEISEKSEIFDDQFSVERPDGSNFTLKIRSTKLEDSAMYFCASSERLSYEQYFGPGTRLTVT.

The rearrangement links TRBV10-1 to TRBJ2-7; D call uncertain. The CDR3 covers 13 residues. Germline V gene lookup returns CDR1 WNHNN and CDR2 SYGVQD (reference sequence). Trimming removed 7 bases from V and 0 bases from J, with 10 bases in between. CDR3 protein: CASIGRHSYEQYF. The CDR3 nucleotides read TGCGCCAGCATCGGACGCCACTCCTACGAGCAGTACTTC.

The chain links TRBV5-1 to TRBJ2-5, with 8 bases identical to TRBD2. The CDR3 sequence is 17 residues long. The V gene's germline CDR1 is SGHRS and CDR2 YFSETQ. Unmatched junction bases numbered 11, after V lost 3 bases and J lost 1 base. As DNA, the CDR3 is TGCGCCAGCAGCTCAGAGGTTAGCGGGGAAAGCCAAGAGACCCAGTACTTC. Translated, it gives CASSSEVSGESQETQYF.

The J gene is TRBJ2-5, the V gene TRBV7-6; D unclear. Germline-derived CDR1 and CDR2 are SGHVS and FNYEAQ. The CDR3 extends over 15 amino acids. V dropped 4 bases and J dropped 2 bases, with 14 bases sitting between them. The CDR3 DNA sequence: TGTGCCAGCAGCTCAGGCGGAACTCCTCAAGAGACCCAGTACTTC. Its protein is CASSSGGTPQETQYF.

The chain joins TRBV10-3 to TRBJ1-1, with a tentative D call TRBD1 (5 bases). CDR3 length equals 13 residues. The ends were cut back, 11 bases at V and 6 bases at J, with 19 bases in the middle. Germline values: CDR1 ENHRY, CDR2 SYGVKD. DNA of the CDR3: TGTGCCTGTTTCTCAGGGTCTATCGCTGAAGCTTTCTTT. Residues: CACFSGSIAEAFF.

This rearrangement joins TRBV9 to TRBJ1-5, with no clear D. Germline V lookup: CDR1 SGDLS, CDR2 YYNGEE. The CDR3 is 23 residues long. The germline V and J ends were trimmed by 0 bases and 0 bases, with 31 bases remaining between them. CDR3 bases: TGTGCCAGCAGCGTAGGAGGAGGCCGATTATCTTACCCCTCTCCCAATAGCAATCAGCCCCAGCATTTT. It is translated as CASSVGGGRLSYPSPNSNQPQHF.

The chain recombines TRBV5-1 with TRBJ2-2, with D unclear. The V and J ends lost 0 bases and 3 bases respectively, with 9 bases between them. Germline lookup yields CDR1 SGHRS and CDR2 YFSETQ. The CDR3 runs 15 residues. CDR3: CASSLAGPDTGELFF. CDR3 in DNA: TGCGCCAGCAGCTTGGCCGGCCCGGACACCGGGGAGCTGTTTTTT. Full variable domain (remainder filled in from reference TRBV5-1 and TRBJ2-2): KAGVTQTPRYLIKTRGQQVTLSCSPISGHRSVSWYQQTPGQGLQFLFEYFSETQRNKGNFPGRFSGRQFSNSRSEMNVSTLELGDSALYLCASSLAGPDTGELFFGEGSRLTVL.

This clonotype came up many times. The CDR3 loop is CASSLGGPETQYF. CDR3 coding DNA: TGTGCCAGCAGCCTGGGGGGCCCGGAGACCCAGTACTTC. The chain combines TRBV28 with TRBJ2-5, with D perhaps TRBD1 or TRBD2 (6 bases each). CDR1 and CDR2 (germline): MDHEN, SYDVKM. The CDR3 contains 13 residues. With 6 bases removed from V and 5 bases from J, the gap between germline ends came to 13 bases.

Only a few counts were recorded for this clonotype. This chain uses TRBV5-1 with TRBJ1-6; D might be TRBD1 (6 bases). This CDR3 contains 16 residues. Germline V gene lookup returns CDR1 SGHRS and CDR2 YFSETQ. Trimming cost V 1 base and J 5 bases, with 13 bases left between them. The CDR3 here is CASSLPGAYDNSPLHF. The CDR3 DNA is TGCGCCAGCAGCTTGCCGGGGGCCTATGATAATTCACCCCTCCACTTT.

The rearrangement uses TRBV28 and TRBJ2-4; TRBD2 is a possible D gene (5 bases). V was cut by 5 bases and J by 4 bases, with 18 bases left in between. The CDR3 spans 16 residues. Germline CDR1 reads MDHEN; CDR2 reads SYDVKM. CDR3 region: CASSLEYPWEKNIQYF. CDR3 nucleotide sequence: TGTGCCAGCAGTCTGGAATACCCCTGGGAGAAAAACATTCAGTACTTC.

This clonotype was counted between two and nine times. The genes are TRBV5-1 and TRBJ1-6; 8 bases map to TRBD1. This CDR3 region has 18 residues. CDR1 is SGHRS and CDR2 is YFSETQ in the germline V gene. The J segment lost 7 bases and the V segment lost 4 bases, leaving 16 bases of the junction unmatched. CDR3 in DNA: TGCGCCAGCAGCCTACTCCCGGGACAGGTGGATCCAAATTCACCCCTCCACTTT. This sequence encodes CASSLLPGQVDPNSPLHF.